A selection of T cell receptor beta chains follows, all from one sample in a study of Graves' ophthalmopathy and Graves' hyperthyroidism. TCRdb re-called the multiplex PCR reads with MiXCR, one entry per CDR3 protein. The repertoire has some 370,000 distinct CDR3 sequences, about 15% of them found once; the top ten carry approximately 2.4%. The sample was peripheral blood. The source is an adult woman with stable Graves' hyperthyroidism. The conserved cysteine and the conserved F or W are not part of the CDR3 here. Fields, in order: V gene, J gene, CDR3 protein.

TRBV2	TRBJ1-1	ASSQIPGQGGAEAF
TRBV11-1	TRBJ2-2	ASSFYGQGPRGIGELF
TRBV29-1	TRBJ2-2	SVGGGGELF
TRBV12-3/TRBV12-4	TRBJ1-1	ASSSGEPEAF
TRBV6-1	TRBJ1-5	ASHMTPDNQPQH
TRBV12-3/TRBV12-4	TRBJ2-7	ASSPDSAYEQY
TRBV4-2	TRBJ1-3	ASSQQDRSPGNTIY
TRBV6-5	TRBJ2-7	ASSYSMKGPVYEQY
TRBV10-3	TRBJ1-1	AIRRQSNTEAF
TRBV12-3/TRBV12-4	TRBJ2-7	ASSLGFTYEQY
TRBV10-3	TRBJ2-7	AISESGLAGEEEQY
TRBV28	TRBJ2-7	ASSSPAGVEY
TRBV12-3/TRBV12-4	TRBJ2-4	ASSLTGGPKNIQY
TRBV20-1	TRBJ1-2	SAPRTRQGET
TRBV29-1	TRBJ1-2	SVEGRVVDGYT
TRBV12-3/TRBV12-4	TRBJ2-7	ASSLPRRSEQY
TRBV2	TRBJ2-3	ASQRGPSTDTQY
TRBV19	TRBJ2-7	ASRRTSGIPYEQY
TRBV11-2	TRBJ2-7	ASSLVPGTSGYEQY
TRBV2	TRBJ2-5	ASSAETGGMETQY
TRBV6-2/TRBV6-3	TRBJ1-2	ASSYSRDSSNYGYT
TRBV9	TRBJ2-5	ASSVGQGVETQY
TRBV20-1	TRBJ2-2	SASAASGRNTGELC
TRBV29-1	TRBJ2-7	SVEGQGKIYEQY
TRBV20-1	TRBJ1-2	SARRDRGYGYT
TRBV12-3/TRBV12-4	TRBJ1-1	ASSHDRVNPAF
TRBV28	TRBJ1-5	ASSQPGQMGNQPQH
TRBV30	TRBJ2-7	AWSGPRTSGWSSYEQY
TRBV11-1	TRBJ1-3	ASSPFWGASGNTIY
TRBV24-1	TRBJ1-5	ATSGTGENQPQH
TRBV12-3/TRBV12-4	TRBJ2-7	ASSRSGTYEQY
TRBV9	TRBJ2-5	ASSLGGTRGTQY
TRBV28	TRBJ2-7	ASSSTGGARYEQY
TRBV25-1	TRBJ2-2	ASSEAGAGNTGELF
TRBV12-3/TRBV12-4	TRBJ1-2	ASSPGLAYGYT
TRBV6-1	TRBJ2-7	ASSPGVYIYDQY
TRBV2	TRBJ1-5	AGSRQGNQPQH
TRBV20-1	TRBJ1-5	SARTRDRGDNQPQH
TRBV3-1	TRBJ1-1	ASSQQGLNTEAF
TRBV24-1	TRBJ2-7	ATSRGGDREQY
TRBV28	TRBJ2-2	ASSLALKLAGGPGELF
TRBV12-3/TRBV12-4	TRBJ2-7	ASRGGTRSYEQY
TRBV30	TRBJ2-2	AWSVLGAHAGELF
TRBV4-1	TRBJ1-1	ASSQGQGMNTEAF
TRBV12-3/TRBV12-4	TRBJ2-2	ASTLGAGTGELF
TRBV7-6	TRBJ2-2	ASSLGEGHSNTGELF
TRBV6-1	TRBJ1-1	ASRQGASTEAF
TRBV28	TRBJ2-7	ASSLLPGQGISEQY
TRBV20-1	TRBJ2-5	SARGVQETQY